The source of this T cell receptor beta chain is a study of beta chain features in type 1 diabetes. The CDR3 runs to 17 residues. The germline V gene encodes CDR1 MDHEN and CDR2 SYDVKM. The V gene end was trimmed by 2 bases and the J gene end by 0 bases; junction bases not matched to a gene: 9. Regarding the study as a whole: For Type 1 diabetes patients, all four CD4+ subsets carried TCRB CDR3s that were moderately but significantly shorter.

A sort by CD45RO/CCR7/CD25/CD127/CD95/CD27 yielded CD4+ naive, central memory, regulatory and stem cell-like memory cells. Concerning this clone: Antigen: not known.

Isolated RNA was reverse transcribed in full, so expressed TCRB transcripts were sequenced. The repertoire was sequenced with immunoSEQ multiplex PCR; TCRdb's copy has only in-frame clones and lacks some. The sample consists of around 190,000 clones, 10% to 15% of them appearing once. The source material was central memory CD4+ T cells from blood. V is TRBV28 and J is TRBJ2-5, with TRBD2 matching 7 bases. The sequence derives from a woman between 18 and 29 years old in good health. The chain's CDR3 is CASSLRVRGDDQETQYF. The CDR3 bases are TGTGCCAGCAGTTTAAGGGTCCGGGGGGATGACCAAGAGACCCAGTACTTC. Full variable domain (outside the CDR3, taken from reference TRBV28 and TRBJ2-5): DVKVTQSSRYLVKRTGEKVFLECVQDMDHENMFWYRQDPGLGLRLIYFSYDVKMKEKGDIPEGYSVSREKKERFSLILESASTNQTSMYLCASSLRVRGDDQETQYFGPGTRLLVL.